One and the same sample provided the 2 T cell receptor beta chains below, sequenced in a study of blood T cell repertoires in COVID-19. TCRdb keeps only in-frame clones here, not all; method: immunoSEQ multiplex PCR. The table shows 150,000 to 200,000 clones, with about 88% occurring only once. Source material: peripheral blood. These TCRs come from a human donor in a cohort sampled during active COVID-19.

The chain combines TRBV21-1 with TRBJ2-5; no check of the table's D call, TRBD1, against the DNA was made. TRBV21-1 is marked as a pseudogene. CDR3 size: 16 residues. The CDR3 sequence is CASSKEGIPPKETQYF. The CDR3 DNA reads as TGTGCCAGCAGCAAAGAGGGGATACCACCTAAAGAGACCCAGTACTTC.

The chain joins TRBV11-3 to TRBJ2-7; D gene uncertain. Germline V gene sequence: CDR1 SGHNT, CDR2 YENEEA. Trimming removed 3 bases at V and 2 bases at J, with 11 bases between. The CDR3 length is 14 residues. CDR3 in amino acids: CASSFRVNPYEQYF. Here the CDR3 DNA reads TGTGCCAGCAGCTTCCGGGTTAATCCCTACGAGCAGTACTTC.